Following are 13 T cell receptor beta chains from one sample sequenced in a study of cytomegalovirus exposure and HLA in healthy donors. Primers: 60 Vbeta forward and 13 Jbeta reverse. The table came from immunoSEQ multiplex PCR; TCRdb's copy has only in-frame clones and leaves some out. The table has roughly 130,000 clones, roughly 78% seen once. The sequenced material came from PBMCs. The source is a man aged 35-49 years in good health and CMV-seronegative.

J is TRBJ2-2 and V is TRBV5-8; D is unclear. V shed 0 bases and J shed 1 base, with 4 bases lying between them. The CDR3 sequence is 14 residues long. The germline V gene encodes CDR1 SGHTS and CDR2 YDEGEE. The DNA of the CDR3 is TGTGCCAGCAGCTTGGTTCAGAACACCGGGGAGCTGTTTTTT. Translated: CASSLVQNTGELFF.

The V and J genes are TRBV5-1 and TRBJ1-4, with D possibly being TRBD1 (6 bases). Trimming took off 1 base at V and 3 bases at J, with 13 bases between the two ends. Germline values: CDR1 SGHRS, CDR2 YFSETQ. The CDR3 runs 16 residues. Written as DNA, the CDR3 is TGCGCCAGCAGCTTGCCGGGGGCGGGAGCTAATGAAAAACTGTTTTTT. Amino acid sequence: CASSLPGAGANEKLFF. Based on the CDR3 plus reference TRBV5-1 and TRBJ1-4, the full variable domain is KAGVTQTPRYLIKTRGQQVTLSCSPISGHRSVSWYQQTPGQGLQFLFEYFSETQRNKGNFPGRFSGRQFSNSRSEMNVSTLELGDSALYLCASSLPGAGANEKLFFGSGTQLSVL.

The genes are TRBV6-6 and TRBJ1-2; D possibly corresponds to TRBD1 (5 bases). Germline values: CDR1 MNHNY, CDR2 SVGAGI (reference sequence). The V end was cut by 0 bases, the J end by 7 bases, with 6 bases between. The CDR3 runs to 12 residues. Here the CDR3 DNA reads TGTGCCAGCAGTTACTCCCAGGGTGGCTACACCTTC. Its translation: CASSYSQGGYTF.

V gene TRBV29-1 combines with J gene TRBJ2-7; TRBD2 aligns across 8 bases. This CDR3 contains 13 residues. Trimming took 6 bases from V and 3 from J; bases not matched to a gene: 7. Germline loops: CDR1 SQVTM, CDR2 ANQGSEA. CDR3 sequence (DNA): TGCAGCGTCTCGACTAGCGCTAACTACGAGCAGTACTTC. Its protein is CSVSTSANYEQYF.

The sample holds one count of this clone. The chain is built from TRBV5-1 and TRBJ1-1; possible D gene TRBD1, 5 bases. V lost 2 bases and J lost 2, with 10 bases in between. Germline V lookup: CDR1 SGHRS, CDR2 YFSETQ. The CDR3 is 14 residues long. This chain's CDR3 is CASSLKGTNTEAFF. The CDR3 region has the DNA TGCGCCAGCAGCTTAAAGGGGACTAACACTGAAGCTTTCTTT.

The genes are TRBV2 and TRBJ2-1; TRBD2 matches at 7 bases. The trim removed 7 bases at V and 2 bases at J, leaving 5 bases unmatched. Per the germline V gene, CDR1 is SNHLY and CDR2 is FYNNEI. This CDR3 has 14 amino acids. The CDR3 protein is CASNWEGPYNEQFF. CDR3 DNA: TGTGCCAGCAATTGGGAGGGTCCCTACAATGAGCAGTTCTTC.

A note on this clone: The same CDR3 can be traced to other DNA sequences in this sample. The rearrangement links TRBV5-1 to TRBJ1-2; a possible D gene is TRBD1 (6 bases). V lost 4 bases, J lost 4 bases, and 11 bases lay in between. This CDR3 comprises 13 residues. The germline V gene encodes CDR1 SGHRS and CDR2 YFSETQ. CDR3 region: CASSPDSPYGYTF. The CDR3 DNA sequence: TGCGCCAGCAGCCCGGACAGCCCCTATGGCTACACCTTC.

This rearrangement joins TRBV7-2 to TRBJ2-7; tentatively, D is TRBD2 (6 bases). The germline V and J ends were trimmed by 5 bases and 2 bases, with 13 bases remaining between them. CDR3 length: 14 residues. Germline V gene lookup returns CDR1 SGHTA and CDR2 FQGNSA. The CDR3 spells CASSVGSGPYEQYF. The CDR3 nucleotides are TGTGCCAGCAGCGTGGGTAGCGGACCCTACGAGCAGTACTTC.

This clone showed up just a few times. DNA for the CDR3: TGTGCCAGCAGTTCCCTCAGGGGATTCTCCTACGAGCAGTACTTC. This translates into CASSSLRGFSYEQYF. The J gene is TRBJ2-7, the V gene TRBV6-5; the D gene is possibly TRBD1 (6 bases). The CDR3 has 15 residues. Trimming removed 4 bases from V and 0 bases from J, with 13 bases in between. Germline-derived CDR1 and CDR2 are MNHEY and SVGAGI.

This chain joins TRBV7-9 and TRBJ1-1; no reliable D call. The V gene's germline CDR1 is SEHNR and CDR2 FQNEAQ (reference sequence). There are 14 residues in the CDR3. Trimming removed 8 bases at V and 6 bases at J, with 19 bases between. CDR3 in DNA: TGTGCCAGCCCATCCCCCAGGTCGATCCCTGAAGCTTTCTTT. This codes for CASPSPRSIPEAFF.

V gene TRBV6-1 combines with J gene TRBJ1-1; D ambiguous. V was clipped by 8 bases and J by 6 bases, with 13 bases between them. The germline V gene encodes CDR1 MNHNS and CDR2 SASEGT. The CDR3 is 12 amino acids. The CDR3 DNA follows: TGTGCCAGCCATTTTGGGAGGGCTGAAGCTTTCTTT. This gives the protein CASHFGRAEAFF.

The CDR3 sequence: CASSLVGGRANEKLFF. Written as DNA, the CDR3 is TGTGCCAGCAGCTTAGTAGGGGGCCGGGCTAATGAAAAACTGTTTTTT. The V gene is TRBV7-2, the J gene TRBJ1-4; 7 nucleotides agree with TRBD1. The germline gives CDR1 SGHTA, CDR2 FQGNSA. The CDR3 sequence is 16 residues long. V trimming: 1 base; J trimming: 3 bases; junction bases outside the gene matches: 5. The variable domain in full, with the rest retrieved from reference TRBV7-2 and TRBJ1-4, is GAGVSQSPSNKVTEKGKDVELRCDPISGHTALYWYRQSLGQGLEFLIYFQGNSAPDKSGLPSDRFSAERTGGSVSTLTIQRTQQEDSAVYLCASSLVGGRANEKLFFGSGTQLSVL.

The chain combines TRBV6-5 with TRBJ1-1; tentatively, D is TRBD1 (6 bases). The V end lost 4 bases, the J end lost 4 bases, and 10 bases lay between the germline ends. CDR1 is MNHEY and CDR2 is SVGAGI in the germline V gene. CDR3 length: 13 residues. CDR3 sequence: CASSSQGVTEAFF. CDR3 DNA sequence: TGTGCCAGCAGTTCACAGGGTGTCACTGAAGCTTTCTTT.